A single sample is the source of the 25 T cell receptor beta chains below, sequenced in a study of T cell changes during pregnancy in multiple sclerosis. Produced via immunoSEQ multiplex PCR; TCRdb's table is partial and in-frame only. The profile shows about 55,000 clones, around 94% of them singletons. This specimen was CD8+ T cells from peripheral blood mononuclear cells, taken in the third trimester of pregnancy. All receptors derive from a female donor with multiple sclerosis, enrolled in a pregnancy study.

The CDR3 coding sequence is TGTGCCAGCAGCCCAGGAGGGGGGGAACACAATGAGCAGTTCTTC. Translation gives CASSPGGGEHNEQFF. The chain is built from TRBV13 and TRBJ2-1, with a possible D match to TRBD2 (7 bases). Germline CDR1 is PRHDT and CDR2 is FYEKMQ (reference sequence). V was trimmed by 5 bases and J by 5 bases, leaving 16 bases between them. This CDR3 region has 15 residues.

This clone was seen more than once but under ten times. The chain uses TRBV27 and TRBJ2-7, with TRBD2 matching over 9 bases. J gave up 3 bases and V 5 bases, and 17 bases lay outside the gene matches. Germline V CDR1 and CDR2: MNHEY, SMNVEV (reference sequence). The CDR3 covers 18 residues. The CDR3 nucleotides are TGTGCCAGCAGTCCACCCCCGCTGGGTAGCGGGAGTTACTACGAGCAGTACTTC. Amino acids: CASSPPPLGSGSYYEQYF.

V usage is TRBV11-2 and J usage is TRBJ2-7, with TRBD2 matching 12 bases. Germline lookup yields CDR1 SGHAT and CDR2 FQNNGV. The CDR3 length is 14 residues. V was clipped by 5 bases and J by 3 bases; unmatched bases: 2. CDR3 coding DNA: TGTGCCAGCAGCCCGGGACTAGCGGGCTACGAGCAGTACTTC. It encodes CASSPGLAGYEQYF.

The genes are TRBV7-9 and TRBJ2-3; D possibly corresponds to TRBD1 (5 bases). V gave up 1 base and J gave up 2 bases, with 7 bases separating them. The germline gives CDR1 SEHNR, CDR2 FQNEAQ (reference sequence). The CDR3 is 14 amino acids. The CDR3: CASSLDRFTDTQYF. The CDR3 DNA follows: TGTGCCAGCAGCTTAGACAGGTTCACAGATACGCAGTATTTT.

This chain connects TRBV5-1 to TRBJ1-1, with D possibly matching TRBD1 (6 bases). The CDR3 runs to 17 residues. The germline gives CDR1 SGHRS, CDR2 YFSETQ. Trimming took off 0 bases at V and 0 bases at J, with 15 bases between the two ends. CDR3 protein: CASSLEGGGILNTEAFF. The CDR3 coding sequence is TGCGCCAGCAGCTTGGAAGGGGGAGGGATCTTGAACACTGAAGCTTTCTTT.

The CDR3 loop is CASSLTGASYEQYF. The CDR3 region has the DNA TGTGCCAGCAGTTTGACAGGGGCCTCCTACGAGCAGTACTTC. The chain is built from TRBV27 and TRBJ2-7; 8 bases align to TRBD1. The germline gives CDR1 MNHEY, CDR2 SMNVEV (reference sequence). V trimming: 3 bases; J trimming: 0 bases; junction bases outside the gene matches: 1. The CDR3 has 14 amino acids.

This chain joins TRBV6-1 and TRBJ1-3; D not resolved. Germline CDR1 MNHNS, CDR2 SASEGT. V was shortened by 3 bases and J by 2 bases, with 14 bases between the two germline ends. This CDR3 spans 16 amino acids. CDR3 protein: CASSDAPVKTGNTIYF. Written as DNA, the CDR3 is TGTGCCAGCAGTGACGCTCCGGTTAAGACTGGAAACACCATATATTTT.

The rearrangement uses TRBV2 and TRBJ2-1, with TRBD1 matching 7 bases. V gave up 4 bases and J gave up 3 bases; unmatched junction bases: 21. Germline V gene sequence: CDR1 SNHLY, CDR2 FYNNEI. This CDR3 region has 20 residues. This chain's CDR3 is CASSGNTGTALAASYNEQFF. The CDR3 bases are TGTGCCAGCAGTGGAAACACCGGGACAGCTCTGGCGGCCAGCTACAATGAGCAGTTCTTC.

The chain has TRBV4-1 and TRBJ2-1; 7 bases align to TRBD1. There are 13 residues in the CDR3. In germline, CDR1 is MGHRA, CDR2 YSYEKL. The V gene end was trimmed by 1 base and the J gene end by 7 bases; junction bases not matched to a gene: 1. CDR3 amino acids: CASSQVRGNEQFF. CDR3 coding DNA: TGCGCCAGCAGCCAAGTCAGGGGGAATGAGCAGTTCTTC.

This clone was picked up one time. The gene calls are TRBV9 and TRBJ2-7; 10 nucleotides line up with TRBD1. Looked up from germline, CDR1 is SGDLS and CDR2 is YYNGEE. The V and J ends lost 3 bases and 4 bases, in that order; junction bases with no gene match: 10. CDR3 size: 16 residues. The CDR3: CASSAQRGQGFYEQYF. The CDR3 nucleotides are TGTGCCAGCAGCGCTCAGCGGGGACAGGGGTTTTACGAGCAGTACTTC. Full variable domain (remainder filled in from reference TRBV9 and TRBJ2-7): DSGVTQTPKHLITATGQRVTLRCSPRSGDLSVYWYQQSLDQGLQFLIQYYNGEERAKGNILERFSAQQFPDLHSELNLSSLELGDSALYFCASSAQRGQGFYEQYFGPGTRLTVT.

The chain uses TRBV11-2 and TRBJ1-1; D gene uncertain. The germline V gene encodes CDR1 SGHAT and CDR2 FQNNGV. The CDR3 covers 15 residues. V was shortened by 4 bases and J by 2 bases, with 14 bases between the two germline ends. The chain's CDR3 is CASSYSWTGNTEAFF. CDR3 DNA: TGTGCCAGCAGCTATAGCTGGACGGGAAACACTGAAGCTTTCTTT. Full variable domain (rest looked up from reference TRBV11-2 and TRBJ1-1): EAGVAQSPRYKIIEKRQSVAFWCNPISGHATLYWYQQILGQGPKLLIQFQNNGVVDDSQLPKDRFSAERLKGVDSTLKIQPAKLEDSAVYLCASSYSWTGNTEAFFGQGTRLTVV.

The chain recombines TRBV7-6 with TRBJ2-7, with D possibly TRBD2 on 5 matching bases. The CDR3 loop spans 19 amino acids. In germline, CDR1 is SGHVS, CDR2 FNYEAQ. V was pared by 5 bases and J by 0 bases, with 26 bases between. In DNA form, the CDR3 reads TGTGCCAGCAGCGTAGATTTCGCTAGCCCCAAATCTAGCTCCTACGAGCAGTACTTC. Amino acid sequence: CASSVDFASPKSSSYEQYF.

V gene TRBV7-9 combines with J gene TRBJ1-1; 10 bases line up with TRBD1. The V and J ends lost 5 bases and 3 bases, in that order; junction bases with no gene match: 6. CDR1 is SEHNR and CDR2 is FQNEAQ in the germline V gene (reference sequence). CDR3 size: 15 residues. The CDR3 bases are TGTGCCAGCAGCAACCCGACAGGGGGCTACACTGAAGCTTTCTTT. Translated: CASSNPTGGYTEAFF.

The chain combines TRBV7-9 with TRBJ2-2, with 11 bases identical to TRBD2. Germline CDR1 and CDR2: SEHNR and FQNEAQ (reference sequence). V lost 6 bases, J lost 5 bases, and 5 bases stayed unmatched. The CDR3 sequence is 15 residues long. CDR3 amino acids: CASRVAGGPTGELFF. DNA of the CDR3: TGTGCCAGCAGGGTAGCGGGAGGGCCGACCGGGGAGCTGTTTTTT.

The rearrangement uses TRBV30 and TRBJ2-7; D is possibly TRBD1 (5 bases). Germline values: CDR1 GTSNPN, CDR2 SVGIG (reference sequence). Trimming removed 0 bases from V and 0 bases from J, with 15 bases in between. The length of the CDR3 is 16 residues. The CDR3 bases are TGTGCCTGGAGTGTAGGGGCAGCACTCCTCTCCTACGAGCAGTACTTC. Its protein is CAWSVGAALLSYEQYF.

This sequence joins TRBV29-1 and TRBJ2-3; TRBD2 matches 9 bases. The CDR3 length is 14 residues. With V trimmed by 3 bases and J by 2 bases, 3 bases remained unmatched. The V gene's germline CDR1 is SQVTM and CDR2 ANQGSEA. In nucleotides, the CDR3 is TGCAGCGTTGAGGGACTAGCAGACACAGATACGCAGTATTTT. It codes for CSVEGLADTDTQYF.

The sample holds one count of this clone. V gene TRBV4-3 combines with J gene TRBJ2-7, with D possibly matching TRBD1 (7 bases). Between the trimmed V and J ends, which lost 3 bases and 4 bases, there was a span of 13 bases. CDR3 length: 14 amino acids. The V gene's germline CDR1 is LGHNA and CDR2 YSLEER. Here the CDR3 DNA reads TGCGCCAGCAGCCAGGAGGGGGCGGGGTACGAGCAGTACTTC. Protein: CASSQEGAGYEQYF.

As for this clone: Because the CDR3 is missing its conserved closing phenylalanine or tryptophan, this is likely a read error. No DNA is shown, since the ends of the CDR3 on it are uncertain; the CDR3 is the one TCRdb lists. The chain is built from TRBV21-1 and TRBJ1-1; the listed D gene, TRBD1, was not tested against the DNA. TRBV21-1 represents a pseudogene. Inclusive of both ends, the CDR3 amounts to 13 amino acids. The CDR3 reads CASSKTPEQEAGR.

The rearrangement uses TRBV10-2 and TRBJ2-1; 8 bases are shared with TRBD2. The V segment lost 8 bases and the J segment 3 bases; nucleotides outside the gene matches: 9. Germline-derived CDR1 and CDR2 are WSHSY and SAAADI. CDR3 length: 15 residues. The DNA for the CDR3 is TGCGCCAGCCAGCTACTAGCGGAGGGCTACAATGAGCAGTTCTTC. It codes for CASQLLAEGYNEQFF.

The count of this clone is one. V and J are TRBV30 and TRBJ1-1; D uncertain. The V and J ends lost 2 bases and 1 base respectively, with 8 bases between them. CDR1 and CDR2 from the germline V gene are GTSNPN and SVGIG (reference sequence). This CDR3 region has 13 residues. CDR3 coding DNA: TGTGCCTGGAGTTTGTTCCAGAACACTGAAGCTTTCTTT. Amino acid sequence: CAWSLFQNTEAFF.

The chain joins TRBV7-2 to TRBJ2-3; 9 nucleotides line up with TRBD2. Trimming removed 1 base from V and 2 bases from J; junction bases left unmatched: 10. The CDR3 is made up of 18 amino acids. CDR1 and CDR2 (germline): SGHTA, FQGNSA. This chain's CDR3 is CASSLGETSGHNTDTQYF. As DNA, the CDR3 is TGTGCCAGCAGCTTAGGGGAGACTAGCGGACACAACACAGATACGCAGTATTTT.

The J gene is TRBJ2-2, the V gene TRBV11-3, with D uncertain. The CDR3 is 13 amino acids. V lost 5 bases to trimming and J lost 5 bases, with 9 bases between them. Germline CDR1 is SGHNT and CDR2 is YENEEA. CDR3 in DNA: TGTGCCAGCAGCCCCTTCGGGACCGGGGAGCTGTTTTTT. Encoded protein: CASSPFGTGELFF. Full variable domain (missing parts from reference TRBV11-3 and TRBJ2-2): EAGVVQSPRYKIIEKKQPVAFWCNPISGHNTLYWYLQNLGQGPELLIRYENEEAVDDSQLPKDRFSAERLKGVDSTLKIQPAELGDSAVYLCASSPFGTGELFFGEGSRLTVL.

The CDR3 loop is CASSQAGSYEQYF. The CDR3, as DNA: TGCGCCAGCAGCCAAGCAGGGTCCTACGAGCAGTACTTC. The chain employs TRBV4-1 and TRBJ2-7, with D tentatively TRBD1 (5 bases). The CDR3 has 13 amino acids. Trimming removed 1 base from V and 1 base from J, with 5 bases in between. Germline V gives CDR1 MGHRA, CDR2 YSYEKL.

This CDR3 reads CASSPSLGLNTGELFF. In DNA form, the CDR3 reads TGCGCCAGCAGCCCCTCTCTGGGACTGAACACCGGGGAGCTGTTTTTT. V is TRBV4-1 and J is TRBJ2-2; D possibly corresponds to TRBD2 (6 bases). V lost 4 bases to trimming and J lost 1 base, with 13 bases between them. Per the germline V gene, CDR1 is MGHRA and CDR2 is YSYEKL. CDR3 length: 16 residues.

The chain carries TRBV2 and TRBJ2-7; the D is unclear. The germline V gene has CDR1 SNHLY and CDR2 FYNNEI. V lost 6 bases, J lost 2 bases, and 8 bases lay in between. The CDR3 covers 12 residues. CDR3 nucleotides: TGTGCCAGCAGGTGGCCAGCCTACGAGCAGTACTTC. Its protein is CASRWPAYEQYF. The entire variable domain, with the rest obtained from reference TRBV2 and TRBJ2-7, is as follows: EPEVTQTPSHQVTQMGQEVILRCVPISNHLYFYWYRQILGQKVEFLVSFYNNEISEKSEIFDDQFSVERPDGSNFTLKIRSTKLEDSAMYFCASRWPAYEQYFGPGTRLTVT.